This is a list of T cell receptor beta chains from one sample in a study of cytomegalovirus exposure and HLA in healthy donors. This table comes from immunoSEQ multiplex PCR, and its TCRdb copy is limited to in-frame clones, with some not included. The sample includes around 70,000 clones, 94% of them seen just once. The material sequenced was PBMCs. Source of these receptors: a woman in her late teens or twenties in good health and CMV-seronegative. Each CDR3 is given without its conserved first and last residue.

TRBV5-1 13 ASSLGGQMNTEAF
TRBV19 13 ASSIGQGYFHEQY
TRBV5-8 13 ASSPFTGSYTEAF
TRBV28 13 ATRLAGGISYEQY
TRBV4-1 14 ASSQVAAAGTDTQY
TRBV2 10 ASAQQGFGYT
TRBV11-2 11 ASSLTPLDTQY
TRBV4-3 13 ASSQETGGRLEQY
TRBV6-4 14 ASSLRAGGGTDTQY
TRBV7-2 14 ASSLNSGGGTDTQY
TRBV19 10 ASSNPGLDIH
TRBV10-3 12 AITRTTRGDTQY
TRBV30 11 AWISDSSYEQY
TRBV27 14 ASSLIQGRGNSPLH
TRBV7-2 11 ASSPMGGQPQH
TRBV18 13 ASSRQGAGANVLT
TRBV7-3 11 ASGRGGNNEQF
TRBV9 15 ASSLTGVEFSGNTIY
TRBV5-1 16 ASSLGFTPGHMYTEAF
TRBV10-1 15 ASSERDRGVRTDTQY
TRBV5-1 16 ASSSYESYGTGSNEQF
TRBV20-1 9 SAILREGQY
TRBV7-8 13 ASSLPGANTGELF
TRBV28 10 ASRRGNYGYT
TRBV2 11 ASLQGPPFGQY
TRBV27 11 ASSWERNQPQH
TRBV7-9 11 ASSRLATDIQY
TRBV29-1 12 SVETIPSSYTQY
TRBV28 11 ASSLQGTDEQY
TRBV5-1 11 ASSDRQGGRLH
TRBV9 13 ASSEFQGRTDTQY
TRBV12-2 12 ASPHAGLRNTIY
TRBV7-2 14 ASSFPSGGRADEQF
TRBV7-9 16 ASSRLRHRDTYNNEQF
TRBV18 12 ASSPPTGSNEQF
TRBV28 14 ASSFRRGNRVVEQY
TRBV28 13 ASSPGGGEGYGYT
TRBV29-1 12 SVKSGTGRFEQY
TRBV27 10 ASTDRNTEAF
TRBV5-1 13 ASSLSRGLYNEQF
TRBV6-1 16 ASSERGLAVRATYEQY
TRBV13 12 ASRDRGQVYGYT
TRBV5-1 13 ASSLTGGSNQPQH